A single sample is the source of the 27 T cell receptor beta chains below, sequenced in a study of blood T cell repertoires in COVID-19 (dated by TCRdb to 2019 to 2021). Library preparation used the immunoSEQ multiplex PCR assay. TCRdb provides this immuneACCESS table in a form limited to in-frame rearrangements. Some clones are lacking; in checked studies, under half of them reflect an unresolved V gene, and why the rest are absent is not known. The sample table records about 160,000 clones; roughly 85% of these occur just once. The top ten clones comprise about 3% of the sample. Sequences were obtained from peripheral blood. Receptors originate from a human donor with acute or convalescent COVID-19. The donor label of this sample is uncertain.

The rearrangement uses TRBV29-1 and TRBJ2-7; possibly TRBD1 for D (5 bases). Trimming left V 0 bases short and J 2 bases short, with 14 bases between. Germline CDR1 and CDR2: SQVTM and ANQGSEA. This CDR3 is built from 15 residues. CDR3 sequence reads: CSVEDLQARPYEQYF. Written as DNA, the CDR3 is TGCAGCGTTGAAGATTTACAGGCAAGACCCTACGAGCAGTACTTC.

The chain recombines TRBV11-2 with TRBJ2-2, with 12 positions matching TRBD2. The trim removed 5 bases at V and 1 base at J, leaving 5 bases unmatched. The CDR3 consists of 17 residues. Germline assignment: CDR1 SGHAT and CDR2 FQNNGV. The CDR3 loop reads CASSVRTSGENTGELFF. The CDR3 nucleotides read TGTGCCAGCAGCGTCCGGACTAGCGGGGAGAACACCGGGGAGCTGTTTTTT.

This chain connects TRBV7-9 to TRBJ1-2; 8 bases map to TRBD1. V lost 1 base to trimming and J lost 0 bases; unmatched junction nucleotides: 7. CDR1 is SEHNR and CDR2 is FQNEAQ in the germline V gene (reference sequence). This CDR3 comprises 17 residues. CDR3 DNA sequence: TGTGCCAGCAGCTTAGAAGGACAGGGCCCTACTAACTATGGCTACACCTTC. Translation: CASSLEGQGPTNYGYTF.

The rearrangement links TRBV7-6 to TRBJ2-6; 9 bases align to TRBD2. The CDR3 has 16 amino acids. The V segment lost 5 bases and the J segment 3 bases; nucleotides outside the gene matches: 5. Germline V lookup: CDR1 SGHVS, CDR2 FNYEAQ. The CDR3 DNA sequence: TGTGCCAGCAGCCGGGGACTAGCTGGTGGGGCCAACGTCCTGACTTTC. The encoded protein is CASSRGLAGGANVLTF. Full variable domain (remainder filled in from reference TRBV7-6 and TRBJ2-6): GAGVSQSPRYKVTKRGQDVALRCDPISGHVSLYWYRQALGQGPEFLTYFNYEAQQDKSGLPNDRFSAERPEGSISTLTIQRTEQRDSAMYRCASSRGLAGGANVLTFGAGSRLTVL.

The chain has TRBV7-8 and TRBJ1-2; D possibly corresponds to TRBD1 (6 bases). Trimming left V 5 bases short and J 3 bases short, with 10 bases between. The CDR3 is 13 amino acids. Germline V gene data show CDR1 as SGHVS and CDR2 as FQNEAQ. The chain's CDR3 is CASSVQGHYGYTF. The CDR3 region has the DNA TGTGCCAGCAGCGTACAGGGACACTATGGCTACACCTTC.

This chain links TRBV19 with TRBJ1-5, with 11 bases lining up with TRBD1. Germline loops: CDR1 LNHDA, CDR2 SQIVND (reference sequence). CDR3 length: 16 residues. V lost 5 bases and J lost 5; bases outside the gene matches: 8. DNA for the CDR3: TGTGCCAGTAGTCTAAGGACAGGGGGCCCTCATCAGCCCCAGCATTTT. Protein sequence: CASSLRTGGPHQPQHF.

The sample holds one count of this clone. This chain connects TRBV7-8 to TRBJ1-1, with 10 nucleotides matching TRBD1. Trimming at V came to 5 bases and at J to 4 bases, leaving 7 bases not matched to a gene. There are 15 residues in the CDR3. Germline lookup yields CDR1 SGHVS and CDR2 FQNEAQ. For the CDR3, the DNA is TGTGCCAGCAGCCCACAGACAGGGGGCCTCACTGAAGCTTTCTTT. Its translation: CASSPQTGGLTEAFF.

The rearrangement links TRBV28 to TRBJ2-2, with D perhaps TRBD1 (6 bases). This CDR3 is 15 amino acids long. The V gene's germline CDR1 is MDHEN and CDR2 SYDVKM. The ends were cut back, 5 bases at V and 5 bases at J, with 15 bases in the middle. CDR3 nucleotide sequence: TGTGCCAGCAGTAGCGGACAGAGGGCTACCGGGGAGCTGTTTTTT. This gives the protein CASSSGQRATGELFF.

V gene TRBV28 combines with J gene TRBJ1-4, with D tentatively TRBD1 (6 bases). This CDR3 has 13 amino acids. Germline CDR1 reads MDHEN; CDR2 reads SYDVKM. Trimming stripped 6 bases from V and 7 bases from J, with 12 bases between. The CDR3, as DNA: TGTGCCAGCAGGCCTCTCAGGGGTGAAAAACTGTTTTTT. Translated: CASRPLRGEKLFF.

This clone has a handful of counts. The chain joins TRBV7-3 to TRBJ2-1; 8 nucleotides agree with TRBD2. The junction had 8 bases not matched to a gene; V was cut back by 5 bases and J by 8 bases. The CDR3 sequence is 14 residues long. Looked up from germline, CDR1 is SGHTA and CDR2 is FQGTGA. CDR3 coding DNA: TGTGCCAGCAGCCTTAGCGGGGAGGGCCATGAGCAGTTCTTC. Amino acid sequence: CASSLSGEGHEQFF.

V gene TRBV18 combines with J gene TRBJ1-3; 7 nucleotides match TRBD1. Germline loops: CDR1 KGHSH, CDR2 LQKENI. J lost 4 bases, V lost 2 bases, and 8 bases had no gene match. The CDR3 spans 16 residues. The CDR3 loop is CASSPGITGAGNTIYF. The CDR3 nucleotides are TGTGCCAGCTCACCAGGAATCACAGGGGCAGGAAACACCATATATTTT.

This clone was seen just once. The CDR3 region has the DNA TGTGCCAGCAGCCAAGATCTAAGGCGGGGGGCAAGCACAGATACGCAGTATTTT. Protein: CASSQDLRRGASTDTQYF. This chain joins TRBV14 and TRBJ2-3; 8 bases align to TRBD2. V shed 0 bases and J 0 bases; nucleotides not matched to a gene: 8. The germline V gene encodes CDR1 SGHDN and CDR2 FVKESK. The CDR3 sequence is 18 residues long.

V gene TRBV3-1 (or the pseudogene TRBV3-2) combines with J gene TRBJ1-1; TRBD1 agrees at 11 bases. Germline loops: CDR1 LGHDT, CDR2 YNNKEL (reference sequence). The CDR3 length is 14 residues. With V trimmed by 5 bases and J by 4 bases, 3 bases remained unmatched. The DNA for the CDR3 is TGTGCCAGCAGCTTAGGGACAGGGGGCACTGAAGCTTTCTTT. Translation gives CASSLGTGGTEAFF.

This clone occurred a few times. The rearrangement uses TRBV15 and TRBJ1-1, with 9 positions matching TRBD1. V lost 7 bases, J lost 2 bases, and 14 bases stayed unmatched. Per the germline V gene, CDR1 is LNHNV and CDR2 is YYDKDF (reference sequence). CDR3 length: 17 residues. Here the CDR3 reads CATTETGGFSTNTEAFF. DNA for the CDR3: TGTGCCACCACGGAGACAGGGGGTTTTAGTACTAACACTGAAGCTTTCTTT.

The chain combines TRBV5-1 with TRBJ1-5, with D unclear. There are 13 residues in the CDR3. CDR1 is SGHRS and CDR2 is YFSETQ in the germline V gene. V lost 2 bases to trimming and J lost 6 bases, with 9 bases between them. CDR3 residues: CASSLDGSQPQHF. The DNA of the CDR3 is TGCGCCAGCAGCTTAGATGGGAGTCAGCCCCAGCATTTT.

CDR3 loop: CASSDTGVQPQHF. Written as DNA, the CDR3 is TGTGCCAGCAGTGACACAGGGGTTCAGCCCCAGCATTTT. This chain connects TRBV2 to TRBJ1-5; 7 nucleotides line up with TRBD1. Germline CDR1 reads SNHLY; CDR2 reads FYNNEI. The CDR3 extends over 13 amino acids. The V segment lost 3 bases and the J segment 6 bases; nucleotides outside the gene matches: 2. Drawing the rest from reference TRBV2 and TRBJ1-5, the complete variable domain is EPEVTQTPSHQVTQMGQEVILRCVPISNHLYFYWYRQILGQKVEFLVSFYNNEISEKSEIFDDQFSVERPDGSNFTLKIRSTKLEDSAMYFCASSDTGVQPQHFGDGTRLSIL.

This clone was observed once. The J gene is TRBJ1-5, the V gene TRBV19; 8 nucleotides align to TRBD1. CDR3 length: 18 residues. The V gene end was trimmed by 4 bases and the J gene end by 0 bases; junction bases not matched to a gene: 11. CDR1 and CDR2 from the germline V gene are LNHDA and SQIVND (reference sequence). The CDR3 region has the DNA TGTGCCAGTAGTACCCGCCCCGGGACAGGTATTAGCAATCAGCCCCAGCATTTT. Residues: CASSTRPGTGISNQPQHF.

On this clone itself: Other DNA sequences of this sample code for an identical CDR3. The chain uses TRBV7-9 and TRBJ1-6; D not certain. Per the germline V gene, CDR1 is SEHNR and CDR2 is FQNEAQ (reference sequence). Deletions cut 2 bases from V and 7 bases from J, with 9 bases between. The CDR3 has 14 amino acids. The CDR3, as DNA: TGTGCCAGCAGCTTATCTGGGGAGAATTCACCCCTCCACTTT. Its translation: CASSLSGENSPLHF.

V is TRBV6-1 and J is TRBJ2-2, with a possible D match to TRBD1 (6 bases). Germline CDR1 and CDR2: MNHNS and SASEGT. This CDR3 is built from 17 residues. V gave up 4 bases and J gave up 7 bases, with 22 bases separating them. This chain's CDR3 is CASSANRDTRLNGELFF. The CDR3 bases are TGTGCCAGCAGTGCAAACCGGGACACTCGGCTTAACGGGGAGCTGTTTTTT.

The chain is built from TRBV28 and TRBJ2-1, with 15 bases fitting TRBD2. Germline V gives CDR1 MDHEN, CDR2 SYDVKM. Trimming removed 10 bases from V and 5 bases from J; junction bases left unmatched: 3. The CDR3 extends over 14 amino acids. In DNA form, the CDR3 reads TGTGCCATATGGACTAGCGGGGGGGACAATGAGCAGTTCTTC. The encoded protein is CAIWTSGGDNEQFF.

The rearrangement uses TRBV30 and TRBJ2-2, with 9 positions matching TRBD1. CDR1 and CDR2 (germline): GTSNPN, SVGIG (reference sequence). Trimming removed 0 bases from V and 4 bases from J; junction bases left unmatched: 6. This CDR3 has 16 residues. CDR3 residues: CAWSVGTGSGTGELFF. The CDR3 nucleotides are TGTGCCTGGAGTGTAGGGACAGGGTCCGGCACCGGGGAGCTGTTTTTT. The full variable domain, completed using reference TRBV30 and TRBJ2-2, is SQTIHQWPATLVQPVGSPLSLECTVEGTSNPNLYWYRQAAGRGLQLLFYSVGIGQISSEVPQNLSASRPQDRQFILSSKKLLLSDSGFYLCAWSVGTGSGTGELFFGEGSRLTVL.

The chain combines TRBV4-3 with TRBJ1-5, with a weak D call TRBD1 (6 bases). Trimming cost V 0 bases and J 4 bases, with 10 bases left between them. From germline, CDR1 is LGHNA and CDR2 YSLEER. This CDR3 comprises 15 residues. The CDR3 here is CASSQEGRGNQPQHF. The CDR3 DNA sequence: TGCGCCAGCAGCCAAGAGGGCAGGGGAAATCAGCCCCAGCATTTT.

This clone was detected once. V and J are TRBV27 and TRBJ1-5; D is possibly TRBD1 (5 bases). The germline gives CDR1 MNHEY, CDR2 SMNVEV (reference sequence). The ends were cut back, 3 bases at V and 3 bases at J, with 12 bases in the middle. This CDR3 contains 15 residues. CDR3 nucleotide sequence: TGTGCCAGCAGTTTTGGGGGGTCTAACAATCAGCCCCAGCATTTT. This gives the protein CASSFGGSNNQPQHF.

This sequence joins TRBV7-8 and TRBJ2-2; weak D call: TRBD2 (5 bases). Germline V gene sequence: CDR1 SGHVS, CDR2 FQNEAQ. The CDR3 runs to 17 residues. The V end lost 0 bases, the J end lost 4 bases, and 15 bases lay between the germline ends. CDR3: CASSLARRLDRTGELFF. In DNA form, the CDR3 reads TGTGCCAGCAGCTTAGCGCGGAGGCTAGATCGCACCGGGGAGCTGTTTTTT.

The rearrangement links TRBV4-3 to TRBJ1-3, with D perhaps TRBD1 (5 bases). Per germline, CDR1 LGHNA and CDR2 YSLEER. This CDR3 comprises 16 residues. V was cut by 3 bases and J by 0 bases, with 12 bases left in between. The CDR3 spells CASSQSRDFSGNTIYF. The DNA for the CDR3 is TGCGCCAGCAGCCAGAGCCGGGACTTCTCTGGAAACACCATATATTTT.

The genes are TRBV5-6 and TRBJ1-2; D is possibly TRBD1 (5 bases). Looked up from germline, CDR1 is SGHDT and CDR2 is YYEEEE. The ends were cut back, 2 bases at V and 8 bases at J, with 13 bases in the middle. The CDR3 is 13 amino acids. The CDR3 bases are TGTGCCAGCAGCTTTTCCAGGGTTGACGGCTACACCTTC. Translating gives CASSFSRVDGYTF.

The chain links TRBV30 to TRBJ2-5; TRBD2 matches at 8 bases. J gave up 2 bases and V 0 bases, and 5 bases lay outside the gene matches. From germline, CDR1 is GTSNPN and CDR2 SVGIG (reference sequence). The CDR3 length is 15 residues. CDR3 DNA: TGTGCCTGGAGTGTACAGCCTAGCGGGCAAGAGACCCAGTACTTC. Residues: CAWSVQPSGQETQYF.